These 19 T cell receptor beta chains were sequenced from one sample in a study of blood T cell repertoires in COVID-19. The method was immunoSEQ multiplex PCR; TCRdb's version includes in-frame clones alone and lacks a portion of them. The sample contains about 160,000 clones, about four fifths of which appear only once. Sequenced: peripheral blood. All receptors come from a man aged 55-75 years with active or convalescent COVID-19.

The CDR3 bases are TGTGCCAGTAGTCTGCGGCGGGGGGGCACCGGGGAGCTGTTTTTT. Translated, it gives CASSLRRGGTGELFF. V is TRBV19 and J is TRBJ2-2, with 9 bases fitting TRBD2. V was clipped by 5 bases and J by 4 bases; unmatched bases: 5. Germline CDR1 and CDR2: LNHDA and SQIVND (reference sequence). This CDR3 comprises 15 residues.

This chain links TRBV2 with TRBJ1-1; 8 positions match TRBD1. Germline-derived CDR1 and CDR2 are SNHLY and FYNNEI. V was pared by 4 bases and J by 5 bases, with 3 bases of the junction left unmatched. The CDR3 has 13 amino acids. CDR3 nucleotides: TGTGCCAGCAGTGCAGGGGGCGGGACTGAAGCTTTCTTT. Residues: CASSAGGGTEAFF.

The chain employs TRBV4-1 and TRBJ1-6; 7 bases agree with TRBD1. Trimming removed 6 bases from V and 6 bases from J; junction bases left unmatched: 14. CDR3 length: 17 amino acids. Germline V gene sequence: CDR1 MGHRA, CDR2 YSYEKL. In nucleotides, the CDR3 is TGCGCCAGCAGGCCTTCCCCGGGACAGCAACTTAATTCACCCCTCCACTTT. Amino acids: CASRPSPGQQLNSPLHF.

The V gene is TRBV2, the J gene TRBJ2-6; 9 bases are a match to TRBD1. The CDR3 totals 16 residues. The V and J ends lost 5 bases and 2 bases, in that order; junction bases with no gene match: 4. The germline CDR1 and CDR2 sequences are SNHLY and FYNNEI. The CDR3 bases are TGTGCCAGCAGTCCCGGGACAGGGACTGGGGCCAACGTCCTGACTTTC. It translates to CASSPGTGTGANVLTF.

This chain links TRBV11-2 with TRBJ2-7; 10 bases fit TRBD2. The J segment lost 5 bases and the V segment lost 3 bases, leaving 10 bases of the junction unmatched. Germline V lookup: CDR1 SGHAT, CDR2 FQNNGV. CDR3 length: 16 amino acids. This chain's CDR3 is CASSFQSSGGPDEQYF. The CDR3 DNA sequence: TGTGCCAGCAGCTTTCAATCTAGCGGGGGTCCTGACGAGCAGTACTTC.

The chain recombines TRBV12-3 or TRBV12-4 with TRBJ2-7; D is unresolved. Trimming cost V 3 bases and J 2 bases, with 8 bases left between them. CDR3 length equals 13 residues. The CDR3 DNA reads as TGTGCCAGCAGTTTCGACTCTACCTACGAGCAGTACTTC. Residues: CASSFDSTYEQYF.

V is TRBV19 and J is TRBJ2-3; TRBD1 aligns across 7 bases. Per the germline V gene, CDR1 is LNHDA and CDR2 is SQIVND (reference sequence). CDR3 length: 19 residues. In DNA form, the CDR3 reads TGTGTCGCACTACGAAACAATTACAGGGGCTCTTGGTGCACAGATACGCAGTATTTT. Its translation: CVALRNNYRGSWCTDTQYF.

J is TRBJ1-1 and V is TRBV5-1; D call uncertain. The CDR3 has 14 residues. V was cut by 2 bases and J by 4 bases, with 12 bases left in between. The germline V gene encodes CDR1 SGHRS and CDR2 YFSETQ. The CDR3 region has the DNA TGCGCCAGCAGCTTACGGCCGGGGAGCACTGAAGCTTTCTTT. Translated, it gives CASSLRPGSTEAFF.

This chain links TRBV6-5 with TRBJ1-1, with a tentative D call TRBD1 (5 bases). The CDR3 has 14 amino acids. V was trimmed by 6 bases and J by 2 bases, leaving 13 bases between them. Germline V gene lookup returns CDR1 MNHEY and CDR2 SVGAGI. CDR3 residues: CASRRQSGNTEAFF. The DNA of the CDR3 is TGTGCCAGCAGAAGACAGTCAGGAAACACTGAAGCTTTCTTT.

V gene TRBV11-3 combines with J gene TRBJ1-1, with a tentative D call TRBD1 (6 bases). CDR3 length: 15 residues. Trimming took 1 base from V and 3 from J, leaving 12 bases between them. CDR1 and CDR2 (germline): SGHNT, YENEEA. CDR3 in amino acids: CASSLGGRKDTEAFF. CDR3 nucleotides: TGTGCCAGCAGCTTAGGGGGGCGCAAGGACACTGAAGCTTTCTTT.

The chain uses TRBV28 and TRBJ1-2; TRBD1 is a possible D gene (6 bases). CDR3 length: 12 amino acids. Trimming stripped 6 bases from V and 2 bases from J, with 7 bases between. Germline CDR1 reads MDHEN; CDR2 reads SYDVKM. CDR3 region: CASRQGNYGYTF. The CDR3 bases are TGTGCCAGCAGACAGGGAAACTATGGCTACACCTTC.

The chain uses TRBV27 and TRBJ2-7, with D maybe TRBD2 (6 bases). Trimming removed 5 bases at V and 6 bases at J, with 14 bases between. The germline V gene has CDR1 MNHEY and CDR2 SMNVEV (reference sequence). The CDR3 is 13 residues long. The CDR3 is CASSPPEGIEQYF. The CDR3 DNA reads TGTGCCAGCAGTCCCCCGGAGGGCATCGAGCAGTACTTC.

The rearrangement uses TRBV5-6 and TRBJ1-2; D unresolved. This CDR3 has 18 residues. V was cut by 2 bases and J by 2 bases, with 22 bases left in between. The germline CDR1 and CDR2 sequences are SGHDT and YYEEEE. The CDR3 nucleotides are TGTGCCAGCAGCTTTGACCTCGAGCCACGGGCGGGGAACTATGGCTACACCTTC. Protein product: CASSFDLEPRAGNYGYTF.

V is TRBV11-2 and J is TRBJ2-6; D perhaps matches TRBD1 (5 bases). There are 16 residues in the CDR3. CDR1 and CDR2 (germline): SGHAT, FQNNGV. Trimming shortened V by 6 bases and J by 4 bases, and 16 bases separated the two germline ends. The CDR3 spells CASSSEGAWGANVLTF. For the CDR3, the DNA is TGTGCCAGCAGTTCAGAAGGGGCTTGGGGGGCCAACGTCCTGACTTTC.

This clone was found many times. V usage is TRBV6-4 and J usage is TRBJ2-3; 10 bases agree with TRBD2. CDR3 length: 16 residues. Germline V gives CDR1 MRHNA, CDR2 SNTAGT. Germline trimming cut 0 bases from V and 2 bases from J; bases unmatched to any gene: 2. The CDR3 loop is CASSDSSGGSTDTQYF. Here the CDR3 DNA reads TGTGCCAGCAGTGACTCTAGCGGGGGGTCCACAGATACGCAGTATTTT.

J is TRBJ2-7 and V is TRBV4-1, with a tentative D call TRBD2 (6 bases). The V gene's germline CDR1 is MGHRA and CDR2 YSYEKL. The CDR3 is made up of 15 amino acids. Trimming pared 0 bases from V and 1 base from J, leaving 10 bases between. The CDR3 protein is CASSQDGRDSYEQYF. The CDR3 nucleotides read TGCGCCAGCAGCCAAGATGGGCGGGATTCCTACGAGCAGTACTTC.

This clone was seen a single time. The chain links TRBV29-1 to TRBJ1-2; the D gene is possibly TRBD1 (6 bases). The CDR3 extends over 13 amino acids. Per the germline V gene, CDR1 is SQVTM and CDR2 is ANQGSEA. The V gene lost 5 bases and the J gene lost 6 bases, with 16 bases spanning the gap. The CDR3 DNA sequence: TGCAGCGTTCCCCTAGGGGGGGCGAATGGCTACACCTTC. Its protein product is CSVPLGGANGYTF.

A note on this clone: In the same sample, other DNA sequences code for this CDR3. The CDR3: CASSQDRGNSPLHF. The DNA for the CDR3 is TGTGCCAGCAGCCAGGACAGGGGAAATTCACCCCTCCACTTT. The chain recombines TRBV3-1 (or the pseudogene TRBV3-2) with TRBJ1-6; 9 positions match TRBD1. This CDR3 has 14 amino acids. V was pared by 3 bases and J by 7 bases, with 1 base of the junction left unmatched. Germline lookup yields CDR1 LGHDT and CDR2 YNNKEL (reference sequence).

J is TRBJ1-2 and V is TRBV29-1; 7 nucleotides agree with TRBD1. The CDR3 covers 12 residues. The V gene end was trimmed by 7 bases and the J gene end by 8 bases; junction bases not matched to a gene: 10. Germline lookup yields CDR1 SQVTM and CDR2 ANQGSEA. The CDR3 nucleotides are TGCAGCGCCTCCCGACAGGGTTCGGGCTACACCTTC. This codes for CSASRQGSGYTF.